This record looks at one TCR beta chain sequence and its context. Antigen: not known. The sample belongs to a study of blood T cells in healthy people across ages. Study-wide points: Among long-lived donors, naive CD4+ cells were more numerous and diversity higher than in aged donors.

PCR was performed a second time for 7 to 11 cycles using a sample-barcoded 5' primer and a J-beta primer mix. TCRdb passed the 5' RACE reads through MiXCR, listing each CDR3 protein once. The data show about 680,000 distinct CDR3 sequences, over 45% seen once. The source of this sequence is a woman in her fifties or sixties in good health. Sequences were obtained from blood.

The CDR3 here is CASSLEYSANYGYTF. CDR3 coding DNA: TGTGCCAGCAGCTTAGAGTACAGTGCTAACTATGGCTACACCTTC. This rearrangement joins TRBV7-2 to TRBJ1-2; D unresolved. CDR1 and CDR2 (germline): SGHTA, FQGNSA. The CDR3 length is 15 residues. V shed 1 base and J shed 0 bases, with 9 bases lying between them.